This T cell receptor (beta chain) was identified during a study of T cells in localized non-small cell lung cancer. Study-wide points: The tumor had only one region sequenced, so heterogeneity remains possible.

The data were produced by immunoSEQ multiplex PCR, yet TCRdb's version contains in-frame clones alone and is incomplete. In the table there are 90,000 to 95,000 clones, roughly 93% of which are singletons. A remark on this clone: The antigen remains unidentified.

V was shortened by 6 bases and J by 5 bases, with 16 bases between the two germline ends. CDR3 length: 14 amino acids. Germline V CDR1 and CDR2: SEHNR, FQNEAQ (reference sequence). The TCR was taken from a woman aged 40-69 years with stage II squamous cell lung carcinoma. Sequences were derived from PBMCs, sampled before any cancer treatment. The rearrangement uses TRBV7-9 and TRBJ1-1; D uncertain. CDR3 nucleotide sequence: TGTGCCAGCAGTTCGACCTCGTGGGTTACTGAAGCTTTCTTT. Amino acids: CASSSTSWVTEAFF.